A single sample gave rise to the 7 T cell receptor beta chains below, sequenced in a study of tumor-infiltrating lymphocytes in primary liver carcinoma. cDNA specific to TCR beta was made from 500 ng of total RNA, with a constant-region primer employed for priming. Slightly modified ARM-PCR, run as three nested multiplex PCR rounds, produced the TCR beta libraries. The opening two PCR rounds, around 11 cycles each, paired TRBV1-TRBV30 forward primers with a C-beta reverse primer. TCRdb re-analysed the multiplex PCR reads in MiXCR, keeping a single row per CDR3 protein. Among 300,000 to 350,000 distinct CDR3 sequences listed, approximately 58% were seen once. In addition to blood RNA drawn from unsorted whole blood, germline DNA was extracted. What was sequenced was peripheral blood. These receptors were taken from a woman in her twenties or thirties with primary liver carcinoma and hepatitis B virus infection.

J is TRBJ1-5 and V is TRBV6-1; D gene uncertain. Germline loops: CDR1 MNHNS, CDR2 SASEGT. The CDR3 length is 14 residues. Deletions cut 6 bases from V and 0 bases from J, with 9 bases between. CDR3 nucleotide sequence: TGTGCCAGCAGGGCGGAGACTAGCAATCAGCCCCAGCATTTT. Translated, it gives CASRAETSNQPQHF.

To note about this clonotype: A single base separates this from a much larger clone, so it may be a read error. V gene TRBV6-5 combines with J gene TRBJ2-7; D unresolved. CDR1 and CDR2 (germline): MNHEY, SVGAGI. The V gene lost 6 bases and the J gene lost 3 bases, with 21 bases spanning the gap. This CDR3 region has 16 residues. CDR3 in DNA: TGTGCCAGCAGCAAATACCTGCAGGCGGCAAGCTACGAGCAGTACTTC. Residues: CASSKYLQAASYEQYF.

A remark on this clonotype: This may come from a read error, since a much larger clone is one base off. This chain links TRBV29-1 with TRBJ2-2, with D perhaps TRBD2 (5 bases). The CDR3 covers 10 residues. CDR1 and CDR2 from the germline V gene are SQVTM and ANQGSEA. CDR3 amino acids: CSVLAGKLFF. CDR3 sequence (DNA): TGCAGCGTTCTGGCCGGGAAGCTGTTTTTT.

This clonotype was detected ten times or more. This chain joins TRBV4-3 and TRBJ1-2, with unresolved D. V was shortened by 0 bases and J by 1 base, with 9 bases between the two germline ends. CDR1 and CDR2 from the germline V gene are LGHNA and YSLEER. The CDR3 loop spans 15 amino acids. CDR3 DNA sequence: TGCGCCAGCAGCCAAGATTCAAGGGATAACTATGGCTACACCTTC. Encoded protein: CASSQDSRDNYGYTF.

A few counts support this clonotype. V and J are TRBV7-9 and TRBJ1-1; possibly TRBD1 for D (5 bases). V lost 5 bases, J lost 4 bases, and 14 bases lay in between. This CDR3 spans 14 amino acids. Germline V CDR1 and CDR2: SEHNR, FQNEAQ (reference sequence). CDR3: CASSGGGSSTEAFF. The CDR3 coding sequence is TGTGCCAGCAGCGGGGGGGGATCGAGCACTGAAGCTTTCTTT. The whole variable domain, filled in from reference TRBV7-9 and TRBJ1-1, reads DTGVSQNPRHKITKRGQNVTFRCDPISEHNRLYWYRQTLGQGPEFLTYFQNEAQLEKSRLLSDRFSAERPKGSFSTLEIQRTEQGDSAMYLCASSGGGSSTEAFFGQGTRLTVV.

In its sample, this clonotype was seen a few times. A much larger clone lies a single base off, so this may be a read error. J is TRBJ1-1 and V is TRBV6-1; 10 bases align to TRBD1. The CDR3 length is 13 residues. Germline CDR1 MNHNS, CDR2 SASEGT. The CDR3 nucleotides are TGTGTCAGCAGCGGACAGGGGGTTTCTGAAGCTTTCTTT. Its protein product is CVSSGQGVSEAFF.

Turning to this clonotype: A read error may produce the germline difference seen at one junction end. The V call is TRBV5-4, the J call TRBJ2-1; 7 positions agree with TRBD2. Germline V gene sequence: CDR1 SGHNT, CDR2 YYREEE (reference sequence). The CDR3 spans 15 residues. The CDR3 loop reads CVSSLGGSKRNEHFF. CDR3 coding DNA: TGTGTCAGCAGCTTGGGCGGGAGTAAAAGGAATGAGCATTTCTTC.